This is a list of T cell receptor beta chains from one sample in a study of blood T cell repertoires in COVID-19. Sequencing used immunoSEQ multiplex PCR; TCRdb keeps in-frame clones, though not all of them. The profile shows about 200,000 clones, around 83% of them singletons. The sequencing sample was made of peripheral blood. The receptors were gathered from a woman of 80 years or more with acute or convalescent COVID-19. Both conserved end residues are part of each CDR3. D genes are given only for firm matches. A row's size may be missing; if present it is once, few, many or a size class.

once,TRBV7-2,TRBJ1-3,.,CASSLVGGGASGNTIYF,TGTGCCAGCAGCTTAGTTGGTGGGGGGGCCTCTGGAAACACCATATATTTT
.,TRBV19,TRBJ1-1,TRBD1,CASSQTGGKAFF,TGTGCCAGTAGCCAAACAGGGGGCAAAGCTTTCTTT
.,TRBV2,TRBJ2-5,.,CASSRTTDQETQYF,TGTGCCAGCAGTAGGACTACGGACCAAGAGACCCAGTACTTC
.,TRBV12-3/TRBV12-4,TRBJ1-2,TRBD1,CASSYNRGLGYTF,TGTGCCAGCAGTTATAACAGGGGGCTAGGCTACACCTTC
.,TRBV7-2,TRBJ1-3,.,CASSLRERSSGNTIYF,TGTGCCAGCAGCTTACGGGAGAGAAGTTCCGGAAACACCATATATTTT
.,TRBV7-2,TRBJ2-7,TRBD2,CASSLGTSGSEQYF,TGTGCCAGCAGCTTAGGGACTAGCGGGAGCGAGCAGTACTTC
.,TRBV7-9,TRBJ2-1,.,CASSLAETPRSEQFF,TGTGCCAGCAGCTTAGCGGAGACTCCAAGGTCTGAGCAGTTCTTC
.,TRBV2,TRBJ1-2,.,CASEDGYGYTF,TGTGCCAGCGAGGATGGGTATGGCTACACCTTC
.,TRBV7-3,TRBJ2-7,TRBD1,CASSLRVRDRGSILAGVRSYEQYF,TGTGCCAGCAGCTTAAGGGTCCGGGACAGGGGGTCCATTTTAGCGGGAGTGCGTTCCTACGAGCAGTACTTC
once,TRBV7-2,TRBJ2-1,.,CASSLDFSSYNEQFF,TGTGCCAGCAGCCTGGACTTCAGCTCCTACAATGAGCAGTTCTTC
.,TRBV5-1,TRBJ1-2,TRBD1,CASSSLDRGLYGYTF,TGCGCCAGCAGCTCCTTAGACAGGGGACTCTATGGCTACACCTTC
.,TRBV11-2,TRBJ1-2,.,CASSFGGLNGRGYTF,TGTGCCAGCAGCTTCGGAGGCCTTAACGGGAGAGGCTACACCTTC
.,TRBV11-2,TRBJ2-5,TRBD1,CASSSDRVETQYF,TGTGCCAGCAGCTCGGACAGGGTTGAGACCCAGTACTTC
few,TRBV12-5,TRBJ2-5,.,CASGSTGRETQYF,TGTGCTAGTGGTTCTACAGGGAGAGAGACCCAGTACTTC
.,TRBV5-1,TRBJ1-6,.,CASSLGDGQINSPLHF,TGCGCCAGCAGCTTGGGGGACGGACAGATAAATTCACCCCTCCACTTT